This TCR beta chain was captured in a study of regulatory T cells in long-lasting Graves disease. CDR3 regions were amplified by Arm-PCR using iRepertoire HTBI primers to build TCR beta libraries. TCRdb re-called the multiplex PCR reads through MiXCR, storing one row per CDR3 protein. The sample has around 480,000 distinct CDR3 sequences, more than 15% seen once; the top ten hold roughly 25%. This CDR3 has 12 amino acids. The V gene lost 2 bases and the J gene lost 7 bases, with 12 bases spanning the gap. Germline-derived CDR1 and CDR2 are DFQATT and SNEGSKA (reference sequence). Time point given: newly diagnosed GD, antithyroid drugs for less than 3 months. Following extraction of RNA from PBMCs, that RNA was used to make the TCR library. This clonotype was seen a few times. These data were also filed under a second study, of T cells in Graves' hyperthyroidism and ophthalmopathy.

This rearrangement joins TRBV20-1 to TRBJ2-7; D could derive from TRBD1 or TRBD2 (5 bases each). The sample in question was peripheral blood mononuclear cells (PBMCs), obtained at new diagnosis, from a patient treated with antithyroid drugs. The TCR was taken from a middle-aged woman with Graves disease. Written as DNA, the CDR3 is TGCAGTGCTAGATCCCTAGAGGGGGAGCAGTACTTC. Translated, it gives CSARSLEGEQYF.